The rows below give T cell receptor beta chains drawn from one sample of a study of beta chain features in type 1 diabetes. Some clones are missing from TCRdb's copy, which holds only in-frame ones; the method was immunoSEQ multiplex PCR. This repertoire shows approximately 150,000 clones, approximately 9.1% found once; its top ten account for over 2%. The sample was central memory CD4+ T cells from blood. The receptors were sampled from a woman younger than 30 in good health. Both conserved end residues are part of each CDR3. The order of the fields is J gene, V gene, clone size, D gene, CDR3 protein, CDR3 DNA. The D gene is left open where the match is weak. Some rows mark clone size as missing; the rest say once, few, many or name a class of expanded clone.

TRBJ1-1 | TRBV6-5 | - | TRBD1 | CASSLQTGVDTEAFF | TGTGCCAGCAGTCTGCAGACAGGGGTGGACACTGAAGCTTTCTTT
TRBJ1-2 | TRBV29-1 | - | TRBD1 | CSVEEAGGGYGYTF | TGCAGCGTTGAAGAAGCAGGGGGCGGGTATGGCTACACCTTC
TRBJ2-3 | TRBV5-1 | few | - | CASSLVGMSTDTQYF | TGCGCCAGCAGCTTGGTCGGGATGAGCACAGATACGCAGTATTTT
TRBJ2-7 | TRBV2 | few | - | CASRDFGVGVYEQYF | TGTGCCAGCAGGGACTTCGGGGTCGGAGTCTACGAGCAGTACTTC
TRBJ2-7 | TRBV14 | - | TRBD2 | CASSQPRAGAGLAALAYEQYF | TGTGCCAGCAGCCAGCCCCGCGCAGGGGCCGGACTAGCGGCGCTTGCGTACGAGCAGTACTTC
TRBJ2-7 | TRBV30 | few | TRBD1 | CAWSRDRAGEQYF | TGTGCCTGGTCGCGGGACAGGGCGGGCGAGCAGTACTTC
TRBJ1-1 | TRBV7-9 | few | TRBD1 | CASSLQGGTEAFF | TGTGCCAGCAGCTTACAGGGGGGAACTGAAGCTTTCTTT
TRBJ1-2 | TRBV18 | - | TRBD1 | CASSPQDRDGGYTF | TGTGCCAGCTCACCTCAGGACAGGGACGGTGGCTACACCTTC
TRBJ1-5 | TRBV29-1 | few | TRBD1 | CSVTGQGNQPQHF | TGCAGCGTGACGGGACAGGGCAATCAGCCCCAGCATTTT
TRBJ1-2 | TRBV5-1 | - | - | CASTTYGYTF | TGCGCCAGCACCACTTATGGCTACACCTTC
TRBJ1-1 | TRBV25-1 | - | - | CASGLNTEAFF | TGTGCCAGCGGCCTGAACACTGAAGCTTTCTTT
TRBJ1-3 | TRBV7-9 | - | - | CASSLVAMGNTIYF | TGTGCCAGCAGCCTGGTGGCCATGGGAAACACCATATATTTT
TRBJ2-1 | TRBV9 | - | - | CASSVEGHHYNEQFF | TGTGCCAGCAGCGTAGAGGGACACCACTACAATGAGCAGTTCTTC
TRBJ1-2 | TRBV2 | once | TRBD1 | CASSEARQGTYGYTF | TGTGCCAGCAGTGAAGCGAGACAGGGGACCTATGGCTACACCTTC
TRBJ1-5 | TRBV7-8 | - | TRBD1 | CASSIGGQGSNQPQHF | TGTGCCAGCAGCATAGGGGGACAGGGTAGCAATCAGCCCCAGCATTTT
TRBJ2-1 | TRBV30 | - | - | CAWSKLAPKQFF | TGTGCCTGGAGTAAACTAGCTCCGAAGCAGTTCTTC
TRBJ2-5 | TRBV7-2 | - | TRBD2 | CASSLGGGLETQYF | TGTGCCAGCAGCCTCGGGGGGGGGCTGGAGACCCAGTACTTC
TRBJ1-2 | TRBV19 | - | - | CASSSRQVNYGYTF | TGTGCCAGTAGTAGTCGACAGGTTAACTATGGCTACACCTTC
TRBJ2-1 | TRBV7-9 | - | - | CASSPSTSRRNEQFF | TGTGCCAGCAGCCCCTCGACTAGTCGCCGCAATGAGCAGTTCTTC
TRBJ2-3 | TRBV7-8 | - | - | CASSDRSGGTDTQYF | TGTGCCAGCAGCGATAGGTCAGGGGGCACAGATACGCAGTATTTT
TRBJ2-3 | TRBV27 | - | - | CASRDIRTDTQYF | TGTGCCAGCCGGGACATACGCACAGATACGCAGTATTTT
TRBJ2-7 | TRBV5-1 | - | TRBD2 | CASSTVAGGTEQYF | TGCGCCAGCAGCACTGTAGCGGGGGGGACCGAGCAGTACTTC
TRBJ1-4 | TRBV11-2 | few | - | CASSWEQGKLFF | TGTGCCAGCAGCTGGGAACAGGGCAAACTGTTTTTT
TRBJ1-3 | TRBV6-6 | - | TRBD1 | CASSLTLQGVRNTIYF | TGTGCCAGCAGCCTTACTTTACAGGGGGTCAGAAACACCATATATTTT
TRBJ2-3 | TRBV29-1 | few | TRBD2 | CSVSFLAGGTDTQYF | TGCAGCGTCAGTTTTCTAGCGGGAGGAACAGATACGCAGTATTTT
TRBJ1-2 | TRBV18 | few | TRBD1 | CASSRAGTGQFYGYTF | TGTGCCAGCTCACGCGCCGGGACAGGGCAGTTCTATGGCTACACCTTC
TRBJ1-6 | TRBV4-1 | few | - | CASSQDRGNSPLHF | TGCGCCAGCAGCCAAGACAGGGGCAATTCACCCCTCCACTTT
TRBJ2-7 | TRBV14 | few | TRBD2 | CASRHSGGNYEQYF | TGTGCCAGCAGACATAGCGGGGGAAATTACGAGCAGTACTTC
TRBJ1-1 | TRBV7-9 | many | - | CASSGGGGANGFF | TGTGCCAGCAGCGGGGGCGGGGGCGCGAACGGTTTCTTT
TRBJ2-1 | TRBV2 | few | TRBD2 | CASSLGLAGGSYNEQFF | TGTGCCAGCAGTCTTGGACTAGCGGGAGGGTCCTACAATGAGCAGTTCTTC
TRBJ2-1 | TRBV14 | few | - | CASSQDQGGAGRDEQFF | TGTGCCAGCAGCCAAGATCAAGGGGGGGCCGGTAGGGATGAGCAGTTCTTC
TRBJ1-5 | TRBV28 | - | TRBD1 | CASSLPQGGNQPQHF | TGTGCCAGCAGTTTACCACAGGGGGGCAATCAGCCCCAGCATTTT
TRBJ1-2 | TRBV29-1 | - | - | CSVEERQGVGGYTF | TGCAGCGTTGAAGAACGTCAGGGTGTTGGTGGCTACACCTTC
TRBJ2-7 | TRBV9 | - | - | CASSVLPEGEQYF | TGTGCCAGCAGCGTTCTCCCCGAGGGAGAGCAGTACTTC
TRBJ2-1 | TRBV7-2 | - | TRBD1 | CASSRQGGHRSYNEQFF | TGTGCCAGCAGCCGACAGGGGGGCCACCGCTCCTACAATGAGCAGTTCTTC
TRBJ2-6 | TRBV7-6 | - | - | CASSSGGPSSGANVLTF | TGTGCCAGTTCCTCCGGAGGGCCTAGCTCTGGGGCCAACGTCCTGACTTTC
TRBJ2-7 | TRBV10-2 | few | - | CASSEGRGLEQYF | TGCGCCAGCAGTGAGGGCAGGGGTCTGGAGCAGTACTTC
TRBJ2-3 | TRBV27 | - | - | CASSYGQTSTDTQYF | TGTGCCAGCAGTTATGGACAAACTAGCACAGATACGCAGTATTTT
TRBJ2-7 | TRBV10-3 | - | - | CAIGGGLYEQYF | TGTGCCATCGGGGGGGGCCTCTACGAGCAGTACTTC
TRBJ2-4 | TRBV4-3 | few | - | CASSQDYGVNIQYF | TGCGCCAGCAGCCAAGACTACGGGGTCAATATTCAGTACTTC
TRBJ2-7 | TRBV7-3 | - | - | CASSLAEDYEQYF | TGTGCCAGCAGCTTAGCGGAAGACTACGAGCAGTACTTC
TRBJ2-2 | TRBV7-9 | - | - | CASSSQGTGELFF | TGTGCCAGCAGTTCCCAGGGCACCGGGGAGCTGTTTTTT
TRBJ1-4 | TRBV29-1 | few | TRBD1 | CSGQTGATNEKLFF | TGCAGCGGCCAGACAGGGGCAACTAATGAAAAACTGTTTTTT
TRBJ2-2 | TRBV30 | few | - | CAWSRTVGAGELFF | TGTGCCTGGAGTCGAACTGTCGGGGCCGGGGAGCTGTTTTTT
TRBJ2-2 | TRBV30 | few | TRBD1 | CAWSVRDRDTGELFF | TGTGCCTGGAGTGTACGAGACAGGGACACCGGGGAGCTGTTTTTT
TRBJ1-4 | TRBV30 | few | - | CAWSVPGVGGKLFF | TGTGCCTGGAGTGTACCTGGGGTAGGGGGAAAACTGTTTTTT
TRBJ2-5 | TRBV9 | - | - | CASSVVEGETQYF | TGTGCCAGCAGCGTAGTGGAGGGGGAGACCCAGTACTTC
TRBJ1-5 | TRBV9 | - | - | CASSVGWEMGNQPQHF | TGTGCCAGCAGCGTCGGCTGGGAGATGGGCAATCAGCCCCAGCATTTT
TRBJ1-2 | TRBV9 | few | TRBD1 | CASSIDTGTGGYTF | TGTGCCAGCAGCATAGATACAGGGACAGGCGGCTACACCTTC
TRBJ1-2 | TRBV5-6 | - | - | CASSLGWEAFYGYTF | TGTGCCAGCAGCCTCGGGTGGGAGGCTTTTTATGGCTACACCTTC
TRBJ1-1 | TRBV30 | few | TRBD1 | CAWSRDRDTEAFF | TGTGCCTGGAGTCGGGACAGGGACACTGAAGCTTTCTTT